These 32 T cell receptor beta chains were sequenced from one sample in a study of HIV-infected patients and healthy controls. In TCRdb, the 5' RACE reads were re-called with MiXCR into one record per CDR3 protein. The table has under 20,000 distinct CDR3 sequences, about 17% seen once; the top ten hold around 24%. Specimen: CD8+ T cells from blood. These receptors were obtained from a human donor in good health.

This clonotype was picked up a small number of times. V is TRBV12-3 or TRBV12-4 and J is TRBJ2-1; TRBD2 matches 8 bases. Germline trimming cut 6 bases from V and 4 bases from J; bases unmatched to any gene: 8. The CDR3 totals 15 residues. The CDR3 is CASSSGSGKYNEQFF. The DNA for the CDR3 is TGTGCCAGCAGCTCGGGTAGCGGGAAATACAATGAGCAGTTCTTC.

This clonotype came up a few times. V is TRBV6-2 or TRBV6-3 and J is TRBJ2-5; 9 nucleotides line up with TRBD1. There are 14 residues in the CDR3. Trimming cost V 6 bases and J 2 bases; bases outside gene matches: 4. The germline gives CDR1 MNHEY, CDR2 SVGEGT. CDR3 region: CASRHDRGQETQYF. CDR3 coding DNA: TGTGCCAGCAGGCATGACAGGGGGCAAGAGACCCAGTACTTC.

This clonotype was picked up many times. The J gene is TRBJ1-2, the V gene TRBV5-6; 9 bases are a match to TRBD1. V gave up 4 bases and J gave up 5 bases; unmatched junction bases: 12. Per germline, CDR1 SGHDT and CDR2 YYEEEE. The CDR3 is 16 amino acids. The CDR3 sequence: CASSAYTGQGPYGYTF. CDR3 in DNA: TGTGCCAGCAGCGCCTATACAGGACAGGGGCCTTATGGCTACACCTTC.

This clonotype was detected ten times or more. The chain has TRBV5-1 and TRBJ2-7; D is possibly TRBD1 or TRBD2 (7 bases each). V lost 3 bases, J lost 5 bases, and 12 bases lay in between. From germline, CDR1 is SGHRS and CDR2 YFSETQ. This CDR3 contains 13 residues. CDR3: CASSSGGAHEQYF. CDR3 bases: TGCGCCAGCAGCTCAGGGGGGGCCCACGAGCAGTACTTC. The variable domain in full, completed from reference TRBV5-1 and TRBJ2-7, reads KAGVTQTPRYLIKTRGQQVTLSCSPISGHRSVSWYQQTPGQGLQFLFEYFSETQRNKGNFPGRFSGRQFSNSRSEMNVSTLELGDSALYLCASSSGGAHEQYFGPGTRLTVT.

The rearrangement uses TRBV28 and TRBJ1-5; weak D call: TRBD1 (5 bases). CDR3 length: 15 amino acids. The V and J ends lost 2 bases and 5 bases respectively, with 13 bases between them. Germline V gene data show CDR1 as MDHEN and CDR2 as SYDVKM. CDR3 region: CASSLRVGGDQPQHF. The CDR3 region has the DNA TGTGCCAGCAGTTTAAGGGTCGGGGGGGATCAGCCCCAGCATTTT. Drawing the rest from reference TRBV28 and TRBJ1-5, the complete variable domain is DVKVTQSSRYLVKRTGEKVFLECVQDMDHENMFWYRQDPGLGLRLIYFSYDVKMKEKGDIPEGYSVSREKKERFSLILESASTNQTSMYLCASSLRVGGDQPQHFGDGTRLSIL.

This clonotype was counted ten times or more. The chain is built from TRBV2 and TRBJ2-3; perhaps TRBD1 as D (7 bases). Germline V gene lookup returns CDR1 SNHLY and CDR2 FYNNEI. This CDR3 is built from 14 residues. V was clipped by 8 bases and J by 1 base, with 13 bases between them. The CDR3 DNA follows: TGTGCCAGCGCCCTCAGGGGGGGCACAGATACGCAGTATTTT. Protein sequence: CASALRGGTDTQYF.

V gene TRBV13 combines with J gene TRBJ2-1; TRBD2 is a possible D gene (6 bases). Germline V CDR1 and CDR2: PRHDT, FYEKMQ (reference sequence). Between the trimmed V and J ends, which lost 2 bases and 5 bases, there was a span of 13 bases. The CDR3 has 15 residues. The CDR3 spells CASSLRGGANNEQFF. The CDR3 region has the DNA TGTGCCAGCAGCTTACGTGGCGGGGCAAACAATGAGCAGTTCTTC.

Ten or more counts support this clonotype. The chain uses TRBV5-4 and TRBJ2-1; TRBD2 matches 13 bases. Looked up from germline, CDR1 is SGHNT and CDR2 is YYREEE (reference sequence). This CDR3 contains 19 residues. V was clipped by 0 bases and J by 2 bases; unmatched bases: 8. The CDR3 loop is CASSLDGLAGVVTYNEQFF. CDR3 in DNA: TGTGCCAGCAGCTTGGACGGACTAGCGGGAGTAGTGACCTACAATGAGCAGTTCTTC.

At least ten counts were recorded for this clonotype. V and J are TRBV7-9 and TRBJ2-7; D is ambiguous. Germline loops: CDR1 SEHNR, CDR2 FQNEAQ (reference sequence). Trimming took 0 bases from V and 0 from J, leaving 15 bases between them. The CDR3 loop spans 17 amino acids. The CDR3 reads CASSLAPSPTHSYEQYF. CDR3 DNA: TGTGCCAGCAGCTTAGCGCCATCTCCCACCCACTCCTACGAGCAGTACTTC.

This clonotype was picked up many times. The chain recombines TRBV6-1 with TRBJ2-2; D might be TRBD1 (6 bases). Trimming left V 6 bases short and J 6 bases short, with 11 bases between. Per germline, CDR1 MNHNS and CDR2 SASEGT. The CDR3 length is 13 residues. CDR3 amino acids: CASSAGESGELFF. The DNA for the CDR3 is TGTGCCAGCAGCGCAGGGGAATCCGGGGAGCTGTTTTTT.

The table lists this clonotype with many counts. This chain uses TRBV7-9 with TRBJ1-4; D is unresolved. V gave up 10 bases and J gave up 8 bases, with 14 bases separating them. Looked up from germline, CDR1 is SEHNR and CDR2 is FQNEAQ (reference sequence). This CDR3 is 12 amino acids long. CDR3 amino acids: CAINPAVEKLFF. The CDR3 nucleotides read TGTGCCATTAATCCGGCCGTAGAAAAACTGTTTTTT.

The CDR3 bases are TGTGCCAGCAGCGTAGACCGACTGAACACTGAAGCTTTCTTT. This encodes CASSVDRLNTEAFF. The chain recombines TRBV11-1 with TRBJ1-1; D remains ambiguous. Trimming removed 5 bases at V and 0 bases at J, with 10 bases between. Germline V CDR1 and CDR2: SGHAT, FQDESV (reference sequence). The CDR3 covers 14 residues.

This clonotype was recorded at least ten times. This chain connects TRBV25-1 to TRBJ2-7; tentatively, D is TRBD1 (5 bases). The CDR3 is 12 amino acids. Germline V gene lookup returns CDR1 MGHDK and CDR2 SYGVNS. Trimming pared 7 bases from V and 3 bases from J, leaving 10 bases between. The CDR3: CASTSDSYEQYF. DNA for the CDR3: TGTGCCAGCACTTCCGACAGCTACGAGCAGTACTTC.

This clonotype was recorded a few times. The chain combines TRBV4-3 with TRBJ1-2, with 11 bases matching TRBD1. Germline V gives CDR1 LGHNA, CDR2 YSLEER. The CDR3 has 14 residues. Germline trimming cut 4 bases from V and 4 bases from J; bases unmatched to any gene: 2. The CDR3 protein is CASSPGTGGYGYTF. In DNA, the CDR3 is TGCGCCAGCAGCCCCGGGACAGGGGGCTATGGCTACACCTTC.

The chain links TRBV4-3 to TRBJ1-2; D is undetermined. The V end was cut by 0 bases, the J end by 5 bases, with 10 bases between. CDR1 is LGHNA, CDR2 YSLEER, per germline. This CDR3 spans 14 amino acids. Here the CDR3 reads CASSQDSLGYGYTF. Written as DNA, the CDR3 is TGCGCCAGCAGCCAAGATAGTTTGGGGTATGGCTACACCTTC.

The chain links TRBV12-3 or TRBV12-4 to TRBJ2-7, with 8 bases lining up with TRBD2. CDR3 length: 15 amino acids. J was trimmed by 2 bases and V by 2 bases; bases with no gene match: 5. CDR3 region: CASSLNPLAAYEQYF. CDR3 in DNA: TGTGCCAGCAGTTTAAATCCACTAGCGGCCTACGAGCAGTACTTC.

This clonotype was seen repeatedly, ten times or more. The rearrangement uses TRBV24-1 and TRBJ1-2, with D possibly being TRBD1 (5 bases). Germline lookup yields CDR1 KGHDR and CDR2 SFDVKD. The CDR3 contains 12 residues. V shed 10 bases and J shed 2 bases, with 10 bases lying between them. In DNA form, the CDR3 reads TGTGCCACGCGGGACGGCAACTATGGCTACACCTTC. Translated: CATRDGNYGYTF.

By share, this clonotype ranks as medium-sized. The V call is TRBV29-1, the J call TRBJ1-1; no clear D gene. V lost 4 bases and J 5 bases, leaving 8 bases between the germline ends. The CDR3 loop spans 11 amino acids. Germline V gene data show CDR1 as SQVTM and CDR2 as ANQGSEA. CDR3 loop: CSVAPLTEAFF. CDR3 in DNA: TGCAGCGTTGCCCCGCTAACTGAAGCTTTCTTT. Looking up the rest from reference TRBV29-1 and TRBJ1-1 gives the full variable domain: SAVISQKPSRDICQRGTSLTIQCQVDSQVTMMFWYRQQPGQSLTLIATANQGSEATYESGFVIDKFPISRPNLTFSTLTVSNMSPEDSSIYLCSVAPLTEAFFGQGTRLTVV.

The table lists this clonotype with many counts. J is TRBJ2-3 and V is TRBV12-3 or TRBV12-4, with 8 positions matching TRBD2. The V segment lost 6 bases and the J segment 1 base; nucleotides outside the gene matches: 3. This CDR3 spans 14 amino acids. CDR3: CASSLLAGTDTQYF. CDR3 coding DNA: TGTGCCAGCAGCCTACTAGCGGGCACAGATACGCAGTATTTT.

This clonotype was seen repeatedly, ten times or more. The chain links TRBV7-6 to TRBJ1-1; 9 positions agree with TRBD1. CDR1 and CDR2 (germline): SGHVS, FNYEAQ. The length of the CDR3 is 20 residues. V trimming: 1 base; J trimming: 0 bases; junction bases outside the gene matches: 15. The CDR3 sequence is CASSLGVGWGQGSLNTEAFF. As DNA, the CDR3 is TGTGCCAGCAGCTTAGGGGTCGGTTGGGGACAGGGCTCCTTGAACACTGAAGCTTTCTTT. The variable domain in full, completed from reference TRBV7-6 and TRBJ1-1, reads GAGVSQSPRYKVTKRGQDVALRCDPISGHVSLYWYRQALGQGPEFLTYFNYEAQQDKSGLPNDRFSAERPEGSISTLTIQRTEQRDSAMYRCASSLGVGWGQGSLNTEAFFGQGTRLTVV.

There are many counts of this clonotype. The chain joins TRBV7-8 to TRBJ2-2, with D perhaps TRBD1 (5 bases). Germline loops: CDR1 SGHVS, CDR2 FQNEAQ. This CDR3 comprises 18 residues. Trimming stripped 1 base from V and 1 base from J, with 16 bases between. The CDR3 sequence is CASSLVGVVLQNTGELFF. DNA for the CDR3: TGTGCCAGCAGCTTAGTAGGGGTAGTACTTCAGAACACCGGGGAGCTGTTTTTT.

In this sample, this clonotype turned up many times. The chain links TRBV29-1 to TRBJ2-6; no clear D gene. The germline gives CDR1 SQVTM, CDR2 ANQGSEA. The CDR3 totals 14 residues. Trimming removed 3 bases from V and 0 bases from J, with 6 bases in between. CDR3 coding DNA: TGCAGCGTTGACGATGGCTCTGGGGCCAACGTCCTGACTTTC. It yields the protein CSVDDGSGANVLTF. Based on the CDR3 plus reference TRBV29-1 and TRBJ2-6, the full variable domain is SAVISQKPSRDICQRGTSLTIQCQVDSQVTMMFWYRQQPGQSLTLIATANQGSEATYESGFVIDKFPISRPNLTFSTLTVSNMSPEDSSIYLCSVDDGSGANVLTFGAGSRLTVL.

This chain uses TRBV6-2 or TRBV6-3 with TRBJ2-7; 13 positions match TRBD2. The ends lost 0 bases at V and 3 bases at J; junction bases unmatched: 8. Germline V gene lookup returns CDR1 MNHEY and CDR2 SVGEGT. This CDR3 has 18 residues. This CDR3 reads CASSYSTGLAGVHYEQYF. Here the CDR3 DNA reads TGTGCCAGCAGTTACTCGACAGGACTAGCGGGGGTCCACTACGAGCAGTACTTC.

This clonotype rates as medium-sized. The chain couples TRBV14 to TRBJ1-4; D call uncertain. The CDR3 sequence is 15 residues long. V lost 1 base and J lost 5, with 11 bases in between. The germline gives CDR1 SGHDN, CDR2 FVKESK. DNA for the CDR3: TGTGCCAGCAGCCAAGTACACGGGATGAATGAAAAACTGTTTTTT. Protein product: CASSQVHGMNEKLFF.

This CDR3 reads CAISESTGGAYNEQFF. In DNA form, the CDR3 reads TGTGCCATCAGTGAGTCGACCGGGGGAGCCTACAATGAGCAGTTCTTC. The gene calls are TRBV10-3 and TRBJ2-1; possible D gene TRBD2, 6 bases. This CDR3 contains 16 residues. V lost 0 bases to trimming and J lost 2 bases, with 11 bases between them. Germline-derived CDR1 and CDR2 are ENHRY and SYGVKD.

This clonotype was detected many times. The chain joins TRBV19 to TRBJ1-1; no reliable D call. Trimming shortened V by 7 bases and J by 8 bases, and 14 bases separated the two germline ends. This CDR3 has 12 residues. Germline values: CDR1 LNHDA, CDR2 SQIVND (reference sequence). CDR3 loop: CASNPGNFEAFF. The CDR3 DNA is TGTGCCAGTAACCCGGGAAATTTCGAAGCTTTCTTT.

The CDR3 DNA reads TGTGCCAGCAGCTTCCCTGAGGGGCACTCCTACAATGAGCAGTTCTTC. It is translated as CASSFPEGHSYNEQFF. The genes are TRBV7-9 and TRBJ2-1; D may be TRBD1 or TRBD2 (5 bases each). The ends were cut back, 3 bases at V and 0 bases at J, with 12 bases in the middle. CDR1 and CDR2 (germline): SEHNR, FQNEAQ (reference sequence). This CDR3 contains 16 residues.

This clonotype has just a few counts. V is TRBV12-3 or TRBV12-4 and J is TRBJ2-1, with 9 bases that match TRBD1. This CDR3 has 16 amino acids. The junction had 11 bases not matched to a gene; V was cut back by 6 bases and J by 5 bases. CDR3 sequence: CASSQQGAGEDNEQFF. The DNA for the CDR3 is TGTGCCAGCAGCCAACAGGGGGCTGGGGAGGACAATGAGCAGTTCTTC.

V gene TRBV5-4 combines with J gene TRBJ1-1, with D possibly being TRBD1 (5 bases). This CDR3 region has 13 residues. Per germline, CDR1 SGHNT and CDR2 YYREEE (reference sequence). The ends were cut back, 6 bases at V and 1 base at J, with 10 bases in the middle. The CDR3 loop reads CASNPDTNTEAFF. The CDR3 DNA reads TGTGCCAGCAACCCGGACACGAACACTGAAGCTTTCTTT.

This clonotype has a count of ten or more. The CDR3 nucleotides are TGCAGTGCTTACGACAGACTCGGGAGGCTGTTTTTT. It is translated as CSAYDRLGRLFF. The chain couples TRBV20-1 to TRBJ2-2, with D possibly matching TRBD2 (6 bases). V dropped 5 bases and J dropped 13 bases, with 17 bases sitting between them. Per germline, CDR1 DFQATT and CDR2 SNEGSKA (reference sequence). The CDR3 spans 12 residues.

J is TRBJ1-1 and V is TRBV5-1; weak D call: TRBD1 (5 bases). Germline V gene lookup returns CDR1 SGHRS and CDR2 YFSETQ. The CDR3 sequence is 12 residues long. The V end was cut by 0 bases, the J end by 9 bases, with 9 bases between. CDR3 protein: CASSLEQGQAFF. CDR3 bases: TGCGCCAGCAGCTTGGAGCAGGGTCAAGCTTTCTTT. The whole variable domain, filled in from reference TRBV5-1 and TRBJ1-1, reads KAGVTQTPRYLIKTRGQQVTLSCSPISGHRSVSWYQQTPGQGLQFLFEYFSETQRNKGNFPGRFSGRQFSNSRSEMNVSTLELGDSALYLCASSLEQGQAFFGQGTRLTVV.

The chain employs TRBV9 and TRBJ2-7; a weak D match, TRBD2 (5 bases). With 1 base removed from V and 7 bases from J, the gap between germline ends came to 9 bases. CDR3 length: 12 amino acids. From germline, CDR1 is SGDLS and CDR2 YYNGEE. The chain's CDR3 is CASSVRPGEQYF. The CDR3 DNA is TGTGCCAGCAGCGTAAGGCCGGGGGAGCAGTACTTC.